One sample yielded the 32 T cell receptor beta chains listed below, sequenced in a study of T-cell memory formation after mild COVID-19. TCRdb processed the 5' RACE reads anew with MiXCR; each CDR3 protein has one entry. The data show roughly 250,000 distinct CDR3 sequences, with around 17% seen just once and roughly a fifth held by the top ten. The sample comprised PBMCs or a T cell subset sorted from them (not recorded which). All receptors derive from a man aged 18 to 35 who had mild COVID-19 (a few samples of this study predate the infection). Cell type and time point are not known.

The gene calls are TRBV7-2 and TRBJ2-2; D gene unclear. The CDR3 totals 12 residues. CDR1 SGHTA and CDR2 FQGNSA come from the germline V gene. The ends were cut back, 6 bases at V and 7 bases at J, with 9 bases in the middle. CDR3 protein: CASRLPGGELFF. In DNA, the CDR3 is TGTGCCAGCAGACTGCCGGGCGGGGAGCTGTTTTTT.

This chain joins TRBV11-2 and TRBJ2-7, with D unclear. The CDR3 spans 13 residues. V was trimmed by 5 bases and J by 9 bases, leaving 17 bases between them. Germline V gives CDR1 SGHAT, CDR2 FQNNGV. The CDR3 here is CASSPPVRVGQYF. For the CDR3, the DNA is TGTGCCAGCAGCCCACCGGTACGGGTAGGGCAGTACTTC.

This clonotype was detected a few times. The chain recombines TRBV29-1 with TRBJ2-5; 10 bases are a match to TRBD2. Germline CDR1 and CDR2: SQVTM and ANQGSEA. This CDR3 contains 16 residues. Unmatched junction bases numbered 14, after V lost 5 bases and J lost 5 bases. CDR3 nucleotide sequence: TGCAGCGTTCCCTGGGGTAGCGGGGGGCCGGGTGAGACCCAGTACTTC. It yields the protein CSVPWGSGGPGETQYF.

This clonotype was seen a few times. The chain has TRBV5-1 and TRBJ2-1, with 9 bases that match TRBD2. The length of the CDR3 is 14 residues. CDR1 and CDR2 from the germline V gene are SGHRS and YFSETQ. Unmatched junction bases numbered 7, after V lost 4 bases and J lost 8 bases. The CDR3 is CASSRSGGPYEQFF. CDR3 DNA: TGCGCCAGCAGCCGGAGCGGGGGGCCCTATGAGCAGTTCTTC.

In regard to this clonotype: One end of the junction is discordant with germline, which a read error may explain. The CDR3 spells CVSSLGANTEAFF. DNA of the CDR3: TGTGTCAGCAGCTTAGGCGCGAACACTGAAGCTTTCTTT. This chain links TRBV7-2 with TRBJ1-1, with D unresolved. The CDR3 runs 13 residues. From germline, CDR1 is SGHTA and CDR2 FQGNSA.

This clonotype was observed at least ten times. V gene TRBV20-1 combines with J gene TRBJ2-1, with D maybe TRBD2 (5 bases). The CDR3 has 14 residues. Trimming removed 2 bases from V and 9 bases from J, with 17 bases in between. Germline V lookup: CDR1 DFQATT, CDR2 SNEGSKA (reference sequence). The CDR3 loop reads CSARTGISSGEQFF. The CDR3 bases are TGCAGTGCTAGAACCGGGATATCCTCGGGTGAGCAGTTCTTC.

This clonotype has more than one count but fewer than ten. This sequence joins TRBV7-9 and TRBJ1-5; no definite D call. CDR3 length: 14 residues. The germline V gene encodes CDR1 SEHNR and CDR2 FQNEAQ (reference sequence). Between the trimmed V and J ends, which lost 5 bases and 7 bases, there was a span of 15 bases. The CDR3 DNA sequence: TGTGCCAGCAGCAACCTCGCGGGCGGGCAGCCCCAGCATTTT. Protein product: CASSNLAGGQPQHF.

The chain couples TRBV7-2 to TRBJ1-5, with D possibly matching TRBD1 (5 bases). Germline V lookup: CDR1 SGHTA, CDR2 FQGNSA. The V gene lost 1 base and the J gene lost 6 bases, with 13 bases spanning the gap. CDR3 length equals 15 residues. CDR3 protein: CASSLGYRRGQPQHF. The CDR3 nucleotides are TGTGCCAGCAGCTTAGGATACAGGAGGGGTCAGCCCCAGCATTTT.

The genes are TRBV5-1 and TRBJ2-2, with D perhaps TRBD1 or TRBD2 (5 bases each). Trimming stripped 2 bases from V and 8 bases from J, with 19 bases between. This CDR3 contains 16 residues. The germline gives CDR1 SGHRS, CDR2 YFSETQ. CDR3: CASSFPRGEELGELFF. CDR3 in DNA: TGCGCCAGCAGCTTCCCTCGGGGCGAGGAGCTGGGGGAGCTGTTTTTT.

The chain has TRBV5-4 and TRBJ2-2; TRBD1 aligns across 8 bases. CDR1 is SGHNT, CDR2 YYREEE, per germline (reference sequence). This CDR3 spans 16 amino acids. V was clipped by 2 bases and J by 4 bases; unmatched bases: 7. The CDR3 nucleotides are TGTGCCAGCAGCTTCACAGGGGGGAGTTTCACCGGGGAGCTGTTTTTT. The encoded protein is CASSFTGGSFTGELFF.

The chain uses TRBV6-6 and TRBJ2-3; 8 bases fit TRBD2. The CDR3 runs to 15 residues. Trimming took 7 bases from V and 3 from J; bases not matched to a gene: 9. Germline values: CDR1 MNHNY, CDR2 SVGAGI (reference sequence). The CDR3 loop is CASTLGLVGTDTQYF. The CDR3 DNA sequence: TGTGCCAGCACCCTGGGACTAGTTGGTACAGATACGCAGTATTTT.

This clonotype was seen repeatedly, ten times or more. This sequence joins TRBV5-1 and TRBJ2-1; unclear D gene. Trimming left V 0 bases short and J 1 base short, with 8 bases between. CDR3 length: 15 amino acids. The germline CDR1 and CDR2 sequences are SGHRS and YFSETQ. CDR3 protein: CASSLAGISYNEQFF. In nucleotides, the CDR3 is TGCGCCAGCAGCTTGGCTGGCATTTCCTACAATGAGCAGTTCTTC.

This rearrangement joins TRBV6-2 or TRBV6-3 to TRBJ2-7; no clear D gene. The CDR3 extends over 13 amino acids. In germline, CDR1 is MNHEY, CDR2 SVGEGT. V lost 4 bases and J lost 2, with 9 bases in between. The DNA of the CDR3 is TGTGCCAGCAGTTCGGTGGGAACCTACGAGCAGTACGTC. Encoded protein: CASSSVGTYEQYV.

This clonotype has just a few counts. V is TRBV10-3 and J is TRBJ2-1; D call uncertain. The V gene's germline CDR1 is ENHRY and CDR2 SYGVKD. V shed 0 bases and J shed 7 bases, with 4 bases lying between them. This CDR3 region has 12 residues. The CDR3 loop reads CAISESWNEQFF. For the CDR3, the DNA is TGTGCCATCAGTGAGTCTTGGAATGAGCAGTTCTTC.

The CDR3 DNA reads TGCAGCGTAGAAAGCGGGGCTGATGGCTACACCTTC. It codes for CSVESGADGYTF. The chain joins TRBV29-1 to TRBJ1-2; the D gene is possibly TRBD1 (5 bases). V dropped 6 bases and J dropped 6 bases, with 14 bases sitting between them. Germline CDR1 is SQVTM and CDR2 is ANQGSEA. This CDR3 is built from 12 residues.

The rearrangement links TRBV6-1 to TRBJ2-2, with D possibly matching TRBD2 (6 bases). V was pared by 4 bases and J by 4 bases, with 10 bases between. This CDR3 has 14 amino acids. Germline loops: CDR1 MNHNS, CDR2 SASEGT. CDR3 nucleotide sequence: TGTGCCAGCAGTGGGGGACTTGGCACCGGGGAGCTGTTTTTT. It codes for CASSGGLGTGELFF.

This clonotype appeared a few times. V usage is TRBV2 and J usage is TRBJ2-3, with a weak D call TRBD1 (5 bases). CDR3 length: 14 amino acids. V was shortened by 8 bases and J by 3 bases, with 15 bases between the two germline ends. Germline assignment: CDR1 SNHLY and CDR2 FYNNEI. The CDR3 loop is CASSPAGLTDTQYF. The CDR3, as DNA: TGTGCCAGCTCTCCGGCAGGGTTAACAGATACGCAGTATTTT.

The chain links TRBV11-2 to TRBJ2-7, with 10 bases that match TRBD1. This CDR3 has 14 amino acids. The germline V gene encodes CDR1 SGHAT and CDR2 FQNNGV. The V gene end was trimmed by 3 bases and the J gene end by 5 bases; junction bases not matched to a gene: 4. In DNA form, the CDR3 reads TGTGCCAGCAGCTTGGACAGGGGGTACAACGAGCAGTACTTC. Amino acid sequence: CASSLDRGYNEQYF.

V gene TRBV7-8 combines with J gene TRBJ2-1; the match to TRBD2 covers 9 bases. CDR3 size: 16 residues. Trimming took 6 bases from V and 0 from J; bases not matched to a gene: 6. Germline V gives CDR1 SGHVS, CDR2 FQNEAQ. The CDR3 region is CASSYLAGYSYNEQFF. The DNA of the CDR3 is TGTGCCAGCAGTTACCTAGCGGGGTACTCCTACAATGAGCAGTTCTTC.

The rearrangement joins TRBV7-2 to TRBJ1-1, with a possible D match to TRBD1 (5 bases). Germline CDR1 and CDR2: SGHTA and FQGNSA. V lost 6 bases, J lost 1 base, and 15 bases lay in between. The CDR3 runs to 15 residues. DNA of the CDR3: TGTGCCAGCAGACGTCGTGACAGATCGAACACTGAAGCTTTCTTT. Residues: CASRRRDRSNTEAFF.

In this sample, this clonotype turned up a few times. The CDR3 is CASSWDSEAFF. CDR3 coding DNA: TGTGCCAGCAGTTGGGACAGTGAAGCTTTCTTT. This chain uses TRBV12-3 or TRBV12-4 with TRBJ1-1; the match to TRBD1 covers 7 bases. V shed 4 bases and J 7 bases; nucleotides not matched to a gene: 0. The CDR3 extends over 11 amino acids.

In its sample, this clonotype was seen a few times. V is TRBV9 and J is TRBJ2-1; the D gene is possibly TRBD2 (6 bases). Per the germline V gene, CDR1 is SGDLS and CDR2 is YYNGEE. The V end lost 0 bases, the J end lost 4 bases, and 11 bases lay between the germline ends. The CDR3 is 15 residues long. The CDR3 DNA reads as TGTGCCAGCAGCGTAGTAGGAGCGGGTTACAATGAGCAGTTCTTC. Amino acids: CASSVVGAGYNEQFF.

This chain links TRBV20-1 with TRBJ2-7; TRBD2 matches at 8 bases. Trimming at V came to 5 bases and at J to 7 bases, leaving 10 bases not matched to a gene. In germline, CDR1 is DFQATT, CDR2 SNEGSKA (reference sequence). This CDR3 region has 13 residues. CDR3 sequence: CSAPQGTSGEQYF. The CDR3 nucleotides read TGCAGTGCTCCCCAGGGCACTAGCGGAGAGCAGTACTTC.

This sequence joins TRBV14 and TRBJ2-3; 8 bases line up with TRBD2. The CDR3 is 15 amino acids. J was trimmed by 2 bases and V by 3 bases; bases with no gene match: 4. Per the germline V gene, CDR1 is SGHDN and CDR2 is FVKESK. The CDR3 is CASSHGGEITDTQYF. The DNA for the CDR3 is TGTGCCAGCAGCCACGGGGGGGAGATCACAGATACGCAGTATTTT.

The chain joins TRBV6-5 to TRBJ2-7, with D hard to call. V shed 6 bases and J shed 2 bases, with 17 bases lying between them. The CDR3 spans 15 residues. Germline CDR1 MNHEY, CDR2 SVGAGI. The CDR3 nucleotides read TGTGCCAGCAGCCGGATGACCCGGGCCCCCTACGAGCAGTACTTC. This encodes CASSRMTRAPYEQYF.

The chain couples TRBV7-2 to TRBJ2-1; 10 nucleotides match TRBD1. CDR3 length: 16 amino acids. Trimming took 3 bases from V and 7 from J; bases not matched to a gene: 9. Germline values: CDR1 SGHTA, CDR2 FQGNSA. CDR3 protein: CASSFSLGTGANEQFF. In DNA form, the CDR3 reads TGTGCCAGCAGCTTTTCCCTCGGGACAGGGGCGAATGAGCAGTTCTTC.

This clonotype was detected a few times. The chain has TRBV18 and TRBJ2-1, with D tentatively TRBD1 or TRBD2 (5 bases each). With 8 bases removed from V and 3 bases from J, the gap between germline ends came to 14 bases. The CDR3 is 14 residues long. Germline V lookup: CDR1 KGHSH, CDR2 LQKENI. This CDR3 reads CASHLGTVYNEQFF. For the CDR3, the DNA is TGTGCCAGCCACCTCGGGACGGTCTACAATGAGCAGTTCTTC.

In this sample, this clonotype turned up a few times. The chain uses TRBV5-1 and TRBJ1-2; TRBD1 matches 8 bases. The CDR3 has 14 residues. CDR1 and CDR2 (germline): SGHRS, YFSETQ. The J segment lost 4 bases and the V segment lost 2 bases, leaving 4 bases of the junction unmatched. For the CDR3, the DNA is TGCGCCAGCAGCTTTGACAGGGGAATCTATGGCTACACCTTC. This encodes CASSFDRGIYGYTF.

This clonotype was counted only a few times. The chain couples TRBV12-3 or TRBV12-4 to TRBJ1-5; D is uncertain. The V and J ends lost 2 bases and 0 bases respectively, with 11 bases between them. The CDR3 contains 16 residues. In DNA, the CDR3 is TGTGCCAGCAGTTTAATACAAGACTATAGCAATCAGCCCCAGCATTTT. Its translation: CASSLIQDYSNQPQHF.

There are a few counts of this clonotype. This chain joins TRBV4-3 and TRBJ2-2; no clear D. V was pared by 0 bases and J by 4 bases, with 9 bases between. CDR1 and CDR2 (germline): LGHNA, YSLEER. This CDR3 region has 15 residues. The CDR3 loop is CASSQDGLTTGELFF. CDR3 sequence (DNA): TGCGCCAGCAGCCAAGATGGCTTGACCACCGGGGAGCTGTTTTTT.

This rearrangement joins TRBV7-3 to TRBJ2-3; no clear D. The V and J ends lost 5 bases and 5 bases respectively, with 14 bases between them. CDR3 size: 14 residues. The germline CDR1 and CDR2 sequences are SGHTA and FQGTGA. CDR3 sequence: CASSPSPAQDTQYF. The CDR3 DNA sequence: TGTGCCAGCAGCCCATCACCCGCGCAAGATACGCAGTATTTT. Supplemented by reference TRBV7-3 and TRBJ2-3, the full variable domain reads GAGVSQTPSNKVTEKGKYVELRCDPISGHTALYWYRQSLGQGPEFLIYFQGTGAADDSGLPNDRFFAVRPEGSVSTLKIQRTERGDSAVYLCASSPSPAQDTQYFGPGTRLTVL.

The rearrangement joins TRBV7-9 to TRBJ2-1; 7 nucleotides agree with TRBD1. Germline V gene lookup returns CDR1 SEHNR and CDR2 FQNEAQ (reference sequence). Trimming removed 1 base from V and 15 bases from J; junction bases left unmatched: 9. The CDR3 totals 13 residues. CDR3 loop: CASSLEDRLSRFF. As DNA, the CDR3 is TGTGCCAGCAGCTTAGAGGACAGGCTGTCGCGGTTCTTC.